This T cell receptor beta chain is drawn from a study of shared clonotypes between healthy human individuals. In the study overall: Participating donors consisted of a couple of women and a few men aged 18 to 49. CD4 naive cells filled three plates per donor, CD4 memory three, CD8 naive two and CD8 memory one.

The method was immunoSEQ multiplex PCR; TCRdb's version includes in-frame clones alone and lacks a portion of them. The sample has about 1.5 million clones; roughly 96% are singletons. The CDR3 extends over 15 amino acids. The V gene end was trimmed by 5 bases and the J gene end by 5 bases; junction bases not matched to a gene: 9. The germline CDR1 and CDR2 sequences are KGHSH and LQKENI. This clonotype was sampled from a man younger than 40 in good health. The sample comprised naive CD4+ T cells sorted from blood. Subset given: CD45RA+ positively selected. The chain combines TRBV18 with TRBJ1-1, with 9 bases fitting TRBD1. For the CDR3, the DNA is TGTGCCAGCTCATCGGTGAGACAGGGGGAGACTGAAGCTTTCTTT. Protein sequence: CASSSVRQGETEAFF.